Listed below are T cell receptor beta chains from one sample, sequenced in a study of T cells in Graves' hyperthyroidism and ophthalmopathy. TCRdb fed the multiplex PCR reads into MiXCR, producing one record per CDR3 protein. This table has hundreds of thousands of distinct CDR3 sequences, 15% to 19% appearing once. The sample comprised blood. The source is a woman aged 18-35 years with Graves' hyperthyroidism. Both conserved end residues are part of each CDR3. A D gene is named only where the DNA matches it firmly. Clone size is shown for a subset of rows, as once, few, many or a class of expanded clone.

V gene	clone size	CDR3 length	J gene	D gene	CDR3 DNA	CDR3 protein
TRBV5-1	many	15	TRBJ2-1	NA	TGCGCCAGCAGCCCGCCCGGGACTTCAGTCAATGAGCAGTTCTTC	CASSPPGTSVNEQFF
TRBV2	NA	16	TRBJ1-2	TRBD1	TGTGCCAGCAGTGAAAGTATGGCAGGACAGGGAGATGGCTACACCTTC	CASSESMAGQGDGYTF
TRBV20-1	NA	15	TRBJ1-1	NA	TGCAGTGCTAAAAAGCTAGGGAGGACGAACACTGAAGCTTTCTTT	CSAKKLGRTNTEAFF
TRBV13	few	13	TRBJ1-2	NA	TGTGCCAGCAGCACACAGGGCCCCTATGGCTACACCTTC	CASSTQGPYGYTF
TRBV15	few	14	TRBJ1-2	TRBD1	TGTGCCACCAGCAGAGTACAGGGGGCTGGTGGCTACACCTTC	CATSRVQGAGGYTF
TRBV20-1	NA	14	TRBJ1-1	TRBD1	TGCAGTGCTAGAGATGGACAGGGAGTAACTGAAGCTTTCTTT	CSARDGQGVTEAFF
TRBV6-5	many	17	TRBJ1-4	NA	TGTGCCAGCAGTTACCCGTTCAGGGAGGCAACTAATGAAAAACTGTTTTTT	CASSYPFREATNEKLFF
TRBV9	many	14	TRBJ2-7	NA	TGTGCCAGCAGCGCAGACGGAGGGTCCTACGAGCAGTACTTC	CASSADGGSYEQYF
TRBV6-1	many	18	TRBJ2-1	TRBD2	TGTGCCAGCAGCACAGTAGGACTAGCGGGGCGTCGTCGCAATGAGCAGTTCTTC	CASSTVGLAGRRRNEQFF
TRBV6-6	NA	16	TRBJ2-5	NA	TGTGCCAGCAGTTACTCGACACGCGGGGCAGGGGAGACCCAGTACTTC	CASSYSTRGAGETQYF
TRBV6-2/TRBV6-3	NA	15	TRBJ2-1	TRBD2	TGTGCCGGCACCCCGGGACTAGAGTTCTACCATGAGCAGTTCTTC	CAGTPGLEFYHEQFF
TRBV12-3/TRBV12-4	NA	13	TRBJ2-5	NA	TGTGCCAGCAGGTCAGGATTAGAAGAGACCCAGTACTTC	CASRSGLEETQYF
TRBV7-9	NA	14	TRBJ2-3	TRBD1	TGTGCCAGCGAGGGACAGGGTTTCCCAGATACGCAGTATTTT	CASEGQGFPDTQYF
TRBV11-2	few	14	TRBJ1-1	NA	TGTGCCAGCAGCTTTAGACAACTGGACACTGAAGCTTTCTTT	CASSFRQLDTEAFF
TRBV19	few	14	TRBJ1-4	TRBD1	TGTGCCAGTAGCGGGACAGGGGTAGGCGAAAAACTGTTTTTT	CASSGTGVGEKLFF
TRBV13	NA	16	TRBJ2-1	NA	TGTGCCAGCAGCGTTATCCGGGACCGAACCTACAATGAGCAGTTCTTC	CASSVIRDRTYNEQFF